Here is one TCR beta chain with its context. Its antigen remains unidentified. The sample belongs to a study of cytomegalovirus exposure and HLA in healthy donors. Study-level findings and limits: In vitro assays verified that a few CMV-associated chains recognized CMV antigens specifically. Judged likely to be a sequencing artifact was a cluster of highly shared sequence variants. Within an earlier analysis, most TCR beta V segments proved productive either about 87% or about 30% of the time.

The CDR3 loop spans 12 amino acids. After removal of 4 bases from V and 4 bases from J, the junction contained 1 base not matched to a gene. Germline V gene lookup returns CDR1 SQVTM and CDR2 ANQGSEA. In the PCR, 60 Vbeta and 13 Jbeta primers were used. Sequenced by immunoSEQ multiplex PCR; TCRdb stores in-frame clones only, minus some. The sample carries some 150,000 clones, just under 80% recorded once. The chain has TRBV29-1 and TRBJ1-2; TRBD1 matches at 9 bases. This receptor was obtained from a woman between 50 and 59 years old in good health and CMV-seronegative. The sequenced sample consisted of PBMCs. CDR3 sequence reads: CSVGDRAYGYTF. The DNA for the CDR3 is TGCAGCGTTGGGGACAGGGCCTATGGCTACACCTTC.